The clone carrying this TCR beta chain appeared many times. From the RACE reads, TCRdb called clonotypes with MiXCR, one entry per CDR3 protein. The table shows some 89,000 distinct CDR3 sequences, with roughly a tenth occurring only once. The time point here: patch test 2, 6 weeks after DPC sensitization. Treatment reported: therapeutic diphenylcyclopropenone sensitization with weekly scalp DPC. This entry comes from a study of human T cells and chemical hapten exposure. CDR3 length equals 14 residues. Germline V CDR1 and CDR2: KGHSH, LQKENI. Germline trimming cut 2 bases from V and 9 bases from J; bases unmatched to any gene: 4.

The sequences come from whole blood, collected in connection with sensitization to the hapten diphenylcyclopropenone (DPC). The gene calls are TRBV18 and TRBJ2-1, with TRBD1 matching 10 bases. The TCR sequence derives from a woman in her 30s with alopecia areata. Some clones in this sample may be carry-over from other donors' samples. The chain's CDR3 is CASSPGGDRGEQFF. The CDR3 DNA reads TGTGCCAGCTCACCAGGGGGGGACAGGGGTGAGCAGTTCTTC.